What follows are 24 T cell receptor beta chains derived from one specimen sequenced in a study of T cells in Graves' hyperthyroidism and ophthalmopathy. Amplification of TCR beta CDR3 regions was performed using RNA transcripts as template. When the TCR CDR3 underwent first-round RT-PCR, the HTBI primer set was used. TCRdb re-analysed the multiplex PCR reads in MiXCR, keeping a single row per CDR3 protein. The table has approximately 740,000 distinct CDR3 sequences, about 14% seen once. Sequenced sample: blood. These receptors were obtained from a woman aged 18-30 years with Graves' hyperthyroidism.

In this sample, this clonotype turned up many times. The J gene is TRBJ2-7, the V gene TRBV20-1; D ambiguous. The CDR3 contains 15 residues. Germline-derived CDR1 and CDR2 are DFQATT and SNEGSKA (reference sequence). The V end was cut by 0 bases, the J end by 2 bases, with 14 bases between. CDR3 amino acids: CSARDLMLAAYEQYF. CDR3 nucleotide sequence: TGCAGTGCTAGAGATCTGATGTTGGCCGCCTACGAGCAGTACTTC.

V and J are TRBV11-3 and TRBJ2-7, with 8 nucleotides matching TRBD1. Near its end, the DNA agrees better with TRBJ2-1, so the J call may be wrong. Looked up from germline, CDR1 is SGHNT and CDR2 is YENEEA. This CDR3 has 14 residues. CDR3 region: CASSFGQGTYEQFF. DNA for the CDR3: TGTGCCAGCAGCTTCGGACAGGGAACTTACGAGCAGTTCTTC.

The chain links TRBV7-9 to TRBJ2-1, with 7 bases matching TRBD2. The CDR3 contains 18 residues. V shed 2 bases, J shed 7 bases, and the junction held 17 bases outside the gene matches. The germline CDR1 and CDR2 sequences are SEHNR and FQNEAQ (reference sequence). CDR3 protein: CASSLYSGGIREGNEQFF. CDR3 DNA: TGTGCCAGCAGCTTATATAGCGGCGGTATCAGGGAGGGTAATGAGCAGTTCTTC.

The chain uses TRBV7-9 and TRBJ2-5, with D possibly TRBD2 on 6 matching bases. The V end was cut by 5 bases, the J end by 4 bases, with 17 bases between. Germline CDR1 SEHNR, CDR2 FQNEAQ (reference sequence). CDR3 length: 15 amino acids. For the CDR3, the DNA is TGTGCCAGCAGCCCCGGACAAGGAGGGCGAGAGACCCAGTACTTC. Its translation is CASSPGQGGRETQYF.

The J gene is TRBJ1-3, the V gene TRBV12-3 or TRBV12-4, with TRBD1 as a possible D gene (5 bases). The V end lost 2 bases, the J end lost 0 bases, and 17 bases lay between the germline ends. The CDR3 runs to 18 residues. This chain's CDR3 is CASSLKGKVKGSGNTIYF. CDR3 bases: TGTGCCAGCAGTTTAAAGGGGAAGGTGAAGGGCTCTGGAAACACCATATATTTT.

Ten or more counts support this clonotype. The genes are TRBV28 and TRBJ2-7; 9 bases align to TRBD1. The V segment lost 4 bases and the J segment 6 bases; nucleotides outside the gene matches: 4. Germline loops: CDR1 MDHEN, CDR2 SYDVKM. This CDR3 is built from 13 residues. The DNA of the CDR3 is TGTGCCAGCAGTTGGGGACAGGGCTCCGAGCAGTACTTC. Translating gives CASSWGQGSEQYF.

Ten or more counts support this clonotype. As DNA, the CDR3 is TGCGCCAGCAGTGCTCTGGGGCAGGAGCGCTCCTACGAGCAGTACTTC. Amino acids: CASSALGQERSYEQYF. The chain uses TRBV10-1 and TRBJ2-7, with a tentative D call TRBD1 (5 bases). This CDR3 has 16 amino acids. Germline lookup yields CDR1 WNHNN and CDR2 SYGVQD (reference sequence). Trimming removed 4 bases at V and 0 bases at J, with 16 bases between.

This clonotype was picked up a small number of times. This chain connects TRBV7-9 to TRBJ2-7; unclear D gene. Trimming stripped 7 bases from V and 8 bases from J, with 21 bases between. Germline CDR1 reads SEHNR; CDR2 reads FQNEAQ (reference sequence). This CDR3 has 14 amino acids. CDR3 bases: TGTGCCAGCACCCGGGCGGCAGGAAATCCCCAGCAGTACTTC. Its protein product is CASTRAAGNPQQYF.

The rearrangement links TRBV12-5 to TRBJ2-7; 8 bases agree with TRBD2. V lost 8 bases and J lost 2; bases outside the gene matches: 5. Germline CDR1 is LGHNT and CDR2 is FRNRAP. The CDR3 runs 13 residues. This chain's CDR3 is CASSAGGAYEQYF. The CDR3 bases are TGTGCTAGTTCCGCGGGAGGAGCCTACGAGCAGTACTTC. Complete variable domain (other parts from reference TRBV12-5 and TRBJ2-7): DARVTQTPRHKVTEMGQEVTMRCQPILGHNTVFWYRQTMMQGLELLAYFRNRAPLDDSGMPKDRFSAEMPDATLATLKIQPSEPRDSAVYFCASSAGGAYEQYFGPGTRLTVT.

This clonotype has just a few counts. This chain's CDR3 is CASSFSRTGGNEQFF. The CDR3 region has the DNA TGTGCCAGCAGCTTCTCTAGAACCGGGGGGAATGAGCAGTTCTTC. The chain uses TRBV11-2 and TRBJ2-1, with 7 bases lining up with TRBD2. CDR3 length: 15 residues. The germline CDR1 and CDR2 sequences are SGHAT and FQNNGV. The ends lost 3 bases at V and 7 bases at J; junction bases unmatched: 9.

This clonotype occurred many times. The CDR3 sequence: CASSTNGQLYNEQFF. The CDR3 DNA reads TGTGCCAGCTCAACCAATGGACAGCTATACAATGAGCAGTTCTTC. The chain is built from TRBV18 and TRBJ2-1, with D tentatively TRBD1 (6 bases). Germline CDR1 KGHSH, CDR2 LQKENI. This CDR3 is 15 amino acids long. The ends were cut back, 5 bases at V and 4 bases at J, with 15 bases in the middle.

This clonotype was found many times. V is TRBV6-2 or TRBV6-3 and J is TRBJ2-1; possible D gene TRBD2, 6 bases. The V gene's germline CDR1 is MNHEY and CDR2 SVGEGT. The length of the CDR3 is 15 residues. Trimming shortened V by 8 bases and J by 0 bases, and 14 bases separated the two germline ends. The CDR3 is CASGAGLSSYNEQFF. The CDR3 region has the DNA TGTGCCAGCGGGGCGGGACTTAGCTCCTACAATGAGCAGTTCTTC.

This clonotype occurred many times. V gene TRBV27 combines with J gene TRBJ1-1, with D perhaps TRBD1 (5 bases). The CDR3 is 12 residues long. V lost 7 bases and J 4 bases, leaving 10 bases between the germline ends. Per the germline V gene, CDR1 is MNHEY and CDR2 is SMNVEV (reference sequence). The CDR3 DNA sequence: TGTGCCAGCAAGGACACAAGCACTGAAGCTTTCTTT. Its protein product is CASKDTSTEAFF.

This clonotype was observed at least ten times. The CDR3 reads CASSFPSQGDEQYF. The CDR3 DNA is TGTGCCAGCAGCTTCCCCTCGCAGGGGGACGAGCAGTACTTC. This chain joins TRBV7-9 and TRBJ2-7, with 7 positions matching TRBD1. CDR3 length equals 14 residues. With 3 bases clipped from V and 5 bases from J, the junction kept 7 bases outside the gene matches. From germline, CDR1 is SEHNR and CDR2 FQNEAQ (reference sequence).

The rearrangement joins TRBV27 to TRBJ2-1, with 7 nucleotides matching TRBD1. CDR1 and CDR2 from the germline V gene are MNHEY and SMNVEV (reference sequence). This CDR3 is 15 amino acids long. V shed 4 bases, J shed 9 bases, and the junction held 12 bases outside the gene matches. The CDR3 nucleotides are TGTGCCAGCAGTTCCCGGACAGGTAGCGTGGTTGAGCAGTTCTTC. It is translated as CASSSRTGSVVEQFF.

This clonotype was observed many times. The V call is TRBV20-1, the J call TRBJ2-1, with 8 bases identical to TRBD2. V dropped 3 bases and J dropped 8; count of bases not matched to a gene: 9. The V gene's germline CDR1 is DFQATT and CDR2 SNEGSKA (reference sequence). This CDR3 is built from 14 residues. This CDR3 reads CSASLLAGSHEQFF. The CDR3 nucleotides read TGCAGTGCTAGCCTGCTAGCGGGTTCCCATGAGCAGTTCTTC.

This chain links TRBV20-1 with TRBJ2-2, with D unclear. This CDR3 comprises 12 residues. Trimming removed 2 bases from V and 4 bases from J, with 5 bases in between. Looked up from germline, CDR1 is DFQATT and CDR2 is SNEGSKA (reference sequence). The CDR3 bases are TGCAGTGCTAGACGTGGCACCGGGGAGCTGTTTTTT. Translation: CSARRGTGELFF.

The V call is TRBV29-1, the J call TRBJ1-4, with no clear D. V gave up 5 bases and J gave up 5 bases, with 12 bases separating them. Germline V gene sequence: CDR1 SQVTM, CDR2 ANQGSEA. The CDR3 is 13 residues long. DNA of the CDR3: TGCAGCGTTCGTACGACCCAAAATGAAAAACTGTTTTTT. It yields the protein CSVRTTQNEKLFF. The full variable domain, rest sourced from reference TRBV29-1 and TRBJ1-4, is SAVISQKPSRDICQRGTSLTIQCQVDSQVTMMFWYRQQPGQSLTLIATANQGSEATYESGFVIDKFPISRPNLTFSTLTVSNMSPEDSSIYLCSVRTTQNEKLFFGSGTQLSVL.

This clonotype was picked up many times. The chain joins TRBV28 to TRBJ2-7, with 8 nucleotides matching TRBD2. This CDR3 is built from 16 residues. Trimming took 6 bases from V and 4 from J; bases not matched to a gene: 14. The germline V gene encodes CDR1 MDHEN and CDR2 SYDVKM. CDR3: CASSFTPRAGGYEQYF. The DNA of the CDR3 is TGTGCCAGCAGCTTTACCCCCAGGGCGGGGGGATACGAGCAGTACTTC.

The table lists this clonotype with many counts. The chain employs TRBV3-1 and TRBJ2-1; D is undetermined. V shed 0 bases and J shed 10 bases, with 4 bases lying between them. The length of the CDR3 is 11 residues. Germline CDR1 is LGHDT and CDR2 is YNNKEL (reference sequence). CDR3 amino acids: CASSQDREQFF. CDR3 bases: TGTGCCAGCAGCCAAGACAGGGAGCAGTTCTTC.

This chain uses TRBV24-1 with TRBJ1-5; a possible D gene is TRBD1 (5 bases). The V gene lost 7 bases and the J gene lost 8 bases, with 14 bases spanning the gap. This CDR3 spans 13 amino acids. The germline CDR1 and CDR2 sequences are KGHDR and SFDVKD. CDR3 sequence reads: CATRGGVGEPQHF. Written as DNA, the CDR3 is TGTGCCACCAGGGGAGGGGTTGGCGAGCCCCAGCATTTT.

V gene TRBV20-1 combines with J gene TRBJ2-2; a possible D gene is TRBD2 (5 bases). Germline CDR1 and CDR2: DFQATT and SNEGSKA (reference sequence). Trimming left V 5 bases short and J 5 bases short, with 12 bases between. The CDR3 contains 13 residues. The CDR3 loop is CSAAGLRTGELFF. In DNA form, the CDR3 reads TGCAGTGCTGCCGGACTTAGAACCGGGGAGCTGTTTTTT.

The chain joins TRBV12-3 or TRBV12-4 to TRBJ1-2; D is perhaps TRBD1 (6 bases). V lost 4 bases, J lost 3 bases, and 15 bases lay in between. This CDR3 spans 15 amino acids. The CDR3 is CASSSRGDLDYGYTF. The CDR3 coding sequence is TGTGCCAGCAGTTCGAGGGGGGACCTGGACTATGGCTACACCTTC.

This clonotype has a count of ten or more. The CDR3 spells CASSLDGNTGELFF. CDR3 nucleotides: TGTGCCAGCAGCTTGGACGGGAACACCGGGGAGCTGTTTTTT. The chain employs TRBV7-6 and TRBJ2-2; D remains ambiguous. The germline CDR1 and CDR2 sequences are SGHVS and FNYEAQ. The V end was cut by 3 bases, the J end by 1 base, with 6 bases between. This CDR3 spans 14 amino acids.